What follows are 20 T cell receptor beta chains derived from one specimen sequenced in a study of T cell repertoires in cytomegalovirus infection. These receptors have no identified antigens. MiXCR was run by TCRdb on the reads, yielding one entry per CDR3 protein. The sample includes about 920,000 distinct CDR3 sequences, approximately 31% of them seen just once. Sample: cultured CD8+ T cells from PBMCs, taken from culture after CMV antigen stimulation. Source of these receptors: a human donor in good health (CMV status not recorded). Some clones in this sample may be carry-over from other donors' samples.

This clonotype was seen only a few times. The V call is TRBV27, the J call TRBJ2-3, with 9 bases aligning to TRBD1. J gave up 6 bases and V 4 bases, and 5 bases lay outside the gene matches. Germline lookup yields CDR1 MNHEY and CDR2 SMNVEV (reference sequence). The CDR3 is made up of 14 amino acids. Here the CDR3 reads CASSSRQGGDTQYF. Written as DNA, the CDR3 is TGTGCCAGCAGTTCCAGACAGGGGGGCGATACGCAGTATTTT.

This clonotype was counted a few times. This chain connects TRBV7-8 to TRBJ1-4, with no clear D. Germline loops: CDR1 SGHVS, CDR2 FQNEAQ. The CDR3 totals 12 residues. V lost 5 bases and J 4 bases, leaving 5 bases between the germline ends. The CDR3 DNA reads TGTGCCAGCAGCCCGATTAATGAAAAACTGTTTTTT. Translated, it gives CASSPINEKLFF. The full variable domain, in which reference TRBV7-8 and TRBJ1-4 provide the parts outside the CDR3, is GAGVSQSPRYKVAKRGQDVALRCDPISGHVSLFWYQQALGQGPEFLTYFQNEAQLDKSGLPSDRFFAERPEGSVSTLKIQRTQQEDSAVYLCASSPINEKLFFGSGTQLSVL.

This clonotype was recorded many times. The rearrangement links TRBV7-6 to TRBJ1-1; D unresolved. The CDR3 contains 16 residues. V was cut by 0 bases and J by 0 bases, with 11 bases left in between. The V gene's germline CDR1 is SGHVS and CDR2 FNYEAQ. This CDR3 reads CASSLAGGLMNTEAFF. The CDR3 DNA sequence: TGTGCCAGCAGCTTAGCGGGTGGCCTAATGAACACTGAAGCTTTCTTT.

This clonotype was seen ten or more times. The chain is built from TRBV6-5 and TRBJ1-1; no definite D call. V lost 2 bases and J 0 bases, leaving 7 bases between the germline ends. The CDR3 spans 14 residues. From germline, CDR1 is MNHEY and CDR2 SVGAGI. Here the CDR3 DNA reads TGTGCCAGCAGTTACAGGGCCTTGAACACTGAAGCTTTCTTT. Encoded protein: CASSYRALNTEAFF.

This clonotype was detected only once. The rearrangement joins TRBV6-5 to TRBJ2-1; D possibly corresponds to TRBD2 (6 bases). Germline V CDR1 and CDR2: MNHEY, SVGAGI. The ends were cut back, 2 bases at V and 6 bases at J, with 11 bases in the middle. This CDR3 is 14 amino acids long. CDR3 sequence reads: CASSYMGGGNEQFF. CDR3 DNA: TGTGCCAGCAGTTACATGGGGGGTGGCAATGAGCAGTTCTTC.

This clonotype has more than one count but fewer than ten. The rearrangement uses TRBV19 and TRBJ2-1, with 10 bases lining up with TRBD2. Germline-derived CDR1 and CDR2 are LNHDA and SQIVND (reference sequence). The CDR3 has 15 amino acids. V gave up 4 bases and J gave up 1 base; unmatched junction bases: 1. CDR3 loop: CASSTSGGSYNEQFF. The CDR3 DNA sequence: TGTGCCAGTAGTACTAGCGGGGGATCCTACAATGAGCAGTTCTTC.

The rearrangement uses TRBV6-2 or TRBV6-3 and TRBJ2-1; 9 bases map to TRBD1. Germline V lookup: CDR1 MNHEY, CDR2 SVGEGT. The V segment lost 5 bases and the J segment 9 bases; nucleotides outside the gene matches: 5. The CDR3 has 13 amino acids. DNA for the CDR3: TGTGCCAGCAGTGCAGGGACAGGGACTGAGCAGTTCTTC. Amino acids: CASSAGTGTEQFF.

The chain is built from TRBV5-6 and TRBJ2-1; D call uncertain. This CDR3 has 13 residues. Germline V gene sequence: CDR1 SGHDT, CDR2 YYEEEE. The V gene lost 3 bases and the J gene lost 10 bases, with 14 bases spanning the gap. CDR3 residues: CASSSPPGPEQFF. CDR3 sequence (DNA): TGTGCCAGCAGCTCCCCCCCTGGACCAGAGCAGTTCTTC.

Concerning this clonotype: A junction boundary mismatches the germline segment, possibly from a read error. The chain uses TRBV6-2 or TRBV6-3 and TRBJ2-2; D perhaps matches TRBD2 (5 bases). The CDR3 has 11 amino acids. Germline loops: CDR1 MNHEY, CDR2 SVGEGT. The CDR3 DNA is TGTGCCAGCGGAATAACCGGGGAGCCGTTTTTT. Amino acid sequence: CASGITGEPFF.

The table lists this clonotype with many counts. The V and J genes are TRBV7-6 and TRBJ2-6, with a tentative D call TRBD1 (5 bases). V was trimmed by 5 bases and J by 4 bases, leaving 12 bases between them. This CDR3 contains 15 residues. Germline V gene sequence: CDR1 SGHVS, CDR2 FNYEAQ. CDR3: CASSPSSGGANVLTF. The CDR3 coding sequence is TGTGCCAGCAGCCCGTCCTCAGGGGGGGCCAACGTCCTGACTTTC.

V usage is TRBV7-6 and J usage is TRBJ1-2; D not resolved. Germline V CDR1 and CDR2: SGHVS, FNYEAQ. V lost 4 bases and J lost 3, with 15 bases in between. The CDR3 is 15 residues long. The CDR3 region has the DNA TGTGCCAGCAGCTCACCTTTTACAGTCGACTATGGCTACACCTTC. Protein product: CASSSPFTVDYGYTF.

This clonotype was detected a few times. This chain uses TRBV6-5 with TRBJ1-5, with D perhaps TRBD1 (5 bases). The germline V and J ends were trimmed by 5 bases and 4 bases, with 18 bases remaining between them. The germline CDR1 and CDR2 sequences are MNHEY and SVGAGI. The CDR3 length is 16 residues. CDR3 nucleotides: TGTGCCAGCAGTAGGACAATGTTATCGGATAATCAGCCCCAGCATTTT. Translated, it gives CASSRTMLSDNQPQHF.

In this sample, this clonotype turned up many times. The chain is built from TRBV12-3 or TRBV12-4 and TRBJ2-5, with 8 nucleotides matching TRBD1. This CDR3 is 14 amino acids long. V lost 7 bases and J lost 5; bases outside the gene matches: 9. The CDR3 DNA sequence: TGTGCCAGCAAGTGGACAGGGATTGAGGAGACCCAGTACTTC. This encodes CASKWTGIEETQYF.

The sample holds many counts of this clonotype. This chain joins TRBV7-8 and TRBJ1-6, with a tentative D call TRBD1 (5 bases). From germline, CDR1 is SGHVS and CDR2 FQNEAQ. The CDR3 covers 15 residues. V lost 1 base to trimming and J lost 6 bases, with 10 bases between them. The CDR3 reads CASSLGRGFNSPLHF. CDR3 bases: TGTGCCAGCAGCTTAGGCCGGGGGTTTAATTCACCCCTCCACTTT.

The chain combines TRBV15 with TRBJ1-5, with unresolved D. Germline loops: CDR1 LNHNV, CDR2 YYDKDF (reference sequence). Trimming took 4 bases from V and 10 from J, leaving 20 bases between them. CDR3 length: 15 amino acids. The CDR3: CATSKTPGASIPQHF. CDR3 nucleotide sequence: TGTGCCACCAGCAAAACACCGGGAGCATCAATACCCCAGCATTTT.

This CDR3 reads CASSFPASTDTQYF. As DNA, the CDR3 is TGTGCCAGCAGCTTCCCAGCTAGCACAGATACGCAGTATTTT. The rearrangement joins TRBV7-8 to TRBJ2-3; D gene unclear. Trimming removed 3 bases from V and 0 bases from J, with 7 bases in between. Germline values: CDR1 SGHVS, CDR2 FQNEAQ. The CDR3 has 14 amino acids.

The CDR3 DNA is TGTGCTAGTGGTTCCGCCGGGACCGCTAAAGCCTATGGCTACACCTTC. Its translation: CASGSAGTAKAYGYTF. The rearrangement uses TRBV12-5 and TRBJ1-2, with D possibly matching TRBD1 (5 bases). The V gene's germline CDR1 is LGHNT and CDR2 FRNRAP. Between the trimmed V and J ends, which lost 4 bases and 4 bases, there was a span of 19 bases. The CDR3 sequence is 16 residues long. The full variable domain, completed using reference TRBV12-5 and TRBJ1-2, is DARVTQTPRHKVTEMGQEVTMRCQPILGHNTVFWYRQTMMQGLELLAYFRNRAPLDDSGMPKDRFSAEMPDATLATLKIQPSEPRDSAVYFCASGSAGTAKAYGYTFGSGTRLTVV.

This chain connects TRBV7-9 to TRBJ1-4, with D perhaps TRBD1 (5 bases). CDR1 and CDR2 from the germline V gene are SEHNR and FQNEAQ (reference sequence). CDR3 length: 13 residues. The V end was cut by 6 bases, the J end by 11 bases, with 16 bases between. The DNA for the CDR3 is TGTGCCAGCAGTTTTCCCGGGGGGAGGAAACTGTTTTTT. The encoded protein is CASSFPGGRKLFF.

The genes are TRBV12-3 or TRBV12-4 and TRBJ2-1; 8 nucleotides line up with TRBD2. J was trimmed by 1 base and V by 7 bases; bases with no gene match: 6. The CDR3 loop spans 15 amino acids. CDR3: CASNPGGGSYNEQFF. As DNA, the CDR3 is TGTGCCAGCAACCCGGGCGGGGGGTCCTACAATGAGCAGTTCTTC.

This clonotype was seen only a few times. The chain uses TRBV14 and TRBJ2-1; possible D gene TRBD1, 5 bases. CDR1 is SGHDN, CDR2 FVKESK, per germline. The CDR3 consists of 15 residues. V dropped 3 bases and J dropped 0 bases, with 9 bases sitting between them. As DNA, the CDR3 is TGTGCCAGCAGCCATAGGGGTTTCTCCTACAATGAGCAGTTCTTC. Its protein product is CASSHRGFSYNEQFF.